Below are 23 T cell receptor beta chains sequenced from a single sample in a study of T-cell memory formation after mild COVID-19 (dated by TCRdb to the early 2020s). The library was obtained by 5' RACE. The instrument was an Illumina NovaSeq 6000. TCRdb reprocessing: public reads trimmed at Q25 with fastp, clones called with MiXCR, in-frame beta chains kept. One record per CDR3 amino acid sequence lists the most common genes and DNA. The sample table shows 300,000 to 350,000 distinct CDR3 sequences, and roughly 13% are seen once. Together, the top ten hold roughly a fifth of the sample. The source material was PBMCs or a T cell subset sorted from them (not recorded which). The receptors originated from a man in his late teens or twenties who had mild COVID-19 (a few samples of this study predate the infection). The sample titles of this study are shuffled in the database, so cell type and time point are left out; the donor was told from shared clones.

This clonotype was detected a few times. The chain combines TRBV20-1 with TRBJ2-7, with 7 bases identical to TRBD1. V trimming: 4 bases; J trimming: 6 bases; junction bases outside the gene matches: 15. Looked up from germline, CDR1 is DFQATT and CDR2 is SNEGSKA (reference sequence). The length of the CDR3 is 15 residues. Here the CDR3 DNA reads TGCAGTGCTACTAAGGGGGCCATCGGCTTTCGCGAGCAGTACTTC. Its protein product is CSATKGAIGFREQYF.

The chain recombines TRBV11-2 with TRBJ2-2; perhaps TRBD1 as D (5 bases). CDR1 is SGHAT and CDR2 is FQNNGV in the germline V gene. Trimming left V 4 bases short and J 1 base short, with 13 bases between. The CDR3 contains 16 residues. This CDR3 reads CASSSIGRENTGELFF. The CDR3 DNA sequence: TGTGCCAGCAGCTCAATCGGCAGGGAGAACACCGGGGAGCTGTTTTTT.

This chain uses TRBV7-3 with TRBJ2-6, with 8 bases aligning to TRBD1. The CDR3 totals 21 residues. Trimming cost V 1 base and J 1 base; bases outside gene matches: 15. The germline CDR1 and CDR2 sequences are SGHTA and FQGTGA. CDR3 nucleotides: TGTGCCAGCAGCTTAAAAAGTGGGGCAGGACAGGGCCAATCTGGGGCCAACGTCCTGACTTTC. It is translated as CASSLKSGAGQGQSGANVLTF.

This rearrangement joins TRBV12-3 or TRBV12-4 to TRBJ2-3, with no clear D. Trimming removed 3 bases at V and 1 base at J, with 5 bases between. The CDR3 has 13 residues. For the CDR3, the DNA is TGTGCCAGCAGTTTCCGACGCACAGATACGCAGTATTTT. It translates to CASSFRRTDTQYF.

This clonotype was counted between two and nine times. The rearrangement joins TRBV7-2 to TRBJ1-2; D possibly corresponds to TRBD1 (6 bases). Germline CDR1 SGHTA, CDR2 FQGNSA. The V and J ends lost 7 bases and 4 bases respectively, with 25 bases between them. This CDR3 is built from 17 residues. Here the CDR3 DNA reads TGTGCCAGCATGCCTTTGGACAGTCCCGGGTTCGGCTATGGCTACACCTTC. Translating it yields CASMPLDSPGFGYGYTF.

This chain links TRBV6-1 with TRBJ2-7, with D unclear. Per germline, CDR1 MNHNS and CDR2 SASEGT. V was shortened by 2 bases and J by 3 bases, with 14 bases between the two germline ends. CDR3 length equals 15 residues. The CDR3 sequence is CASSERSSLFYEQYV. The CDR3, as DNA: TGTGCCAGCAGTGAAAGGTCATCTCTGTTCTACGAGCAGTACGTC.

This clonotype was counted a few times. The rearrangement links TRBV7-2 to TRBJ1-2, with 7 bases aligning to TRBD1. Trimming took 2 bases from V and 6 from J; bases not matched to a gene: 3. The length of the CDR3 is 13 residues. CDR1 SGHTA and CDR2 FQGNSA come from the germline V gene. This CDR3 is CASSLRTGDGYTF. The CDR3 bases are TGTGCCAGCAGCTTAAGAACAGGGGATGGCTACACCTTC. The whole variable domain, remainder taken from reference TRBV7-2 and TRBJ1-2, is GAGVSQSPSNKVTEKGKDVELRCDPISGHTALYWYRQSLGQGLEFLIYFQGNSAPDKSGLPSDRFSAERTGGSVSTLTIQRTQQEDSAVYLCASSLRTGDGYTFGSGTRLTVV.

V usage is TRBV5-1 and J usage is TRBJ1-4, with D possibly being TRBD1 (5 bases). The germline V gene has CDR1 SGHRS and CDR2 YFSETQ. The CDR3 has 15 residues. The germline V and J ends were trimmed by 6 bases and 6 bases, with 18 bases remaining between them. In nucleotides, the CDR3 is TGCGCCAGCACCTGGAGGGCAGCCAGGGATGAAAAACTGTTTTTT. Its translation: CASTWRAARDEKLFF.

There are a few counts of this clonotype. This sequence joins TRBV7-2 and TRBJ2-7; TRBD2 matches at 7 bases. Germline V gene data show CDR1 as SGHTA and CDR2 as FQGNSA. The CDR3 is 14 amino acids. V was pared by 5 bases and J by 2 bases, with 6 bases of the junction left unmatched. The DNA of the CDR3 is TGTGCCAGCAGCCCCAGCGGGAACGCCTACGAGCAGTACGTC. This encodes CASSPSGNAYEQYV.

This clonotype was counted a few times. The genes are TRBV11-3 and TRBJ2-2; tentatively, D is TRBD2 (5 bases). The CDR3 sequence is 16 residues long. Trimming cost V 5 bases and J 7 bases, with 20 bases left between them. The V gene's germline CDR1 is SGHNT and CDR2 YENEEA. For the CDR3, the DNA is TGTGCCAGCAGCCCCCGGGAAAGCTCGTCCGGCGGGGAGCTGTTTTTT. Its translation: CASSPRESSSGGELFF.

This clonotype was seen repeatedly, ten times or more. The V and J genes are TRBV18 and TRBJ1-6; D might be TRBD1 (5 bases). The V gene lost 3 bases and the J gene lost 5 bases, with 5 bases spanning the gap. The CDR3 length is 13 residues. Germline CDR1 KGHSH, CDR2 LQKENI. The CDR3 nucleotides read TGTGCCAGCTCACCGGACAATAATTCACCCCTCCACTTT. Translated, it gives CASSPDNNSPLHF.

The CDR3 is CASTLLHGADSTGELFF. CDR3 DNA: TGTGCCAGCACTCTCCTCCACGGGGCAGATTCCACCGGGGAGCTGTTTTTT. This chain connects TRBV12-3 or TRBV12-4 to TRBJ2-2; D is possibly TRBD1 or TRBD2 (5 bases each). The V end was cut by 7 bases, the J end by 4 bases, with 22 bases between. The CDR3 has 17 amino acids.

This clonotype showed up just a few times. The V gene is TRBV7-2, the J gene TRBJ1-1; D not certain. There are 13 residues in the CDR3. The germline V gene encodes CDR1 SGHTA and CDR2 FQGNSA. With 5 bases removed from V and 1 base from J, the gap between germline ends came to 8 bases. Here the CDR3 DNA reads TGTGCCAGCAGCCTTACCTGGAACACTGAAGCTTTCTTT. Its protein is CASSLTWNTEAFF.

This clonotype was counted a few times. CDR3 nucleotides: TGCAGCGTTGAAGAATTCGGCTCTGGAAACACCATATATTTT. The encoded protein is CSVEEFGSGNTIYF. The genes are TRBV29-1 and TRBJ1-3; D call uncertain. The CDR3 covers 14 residues. CDR1 and CDR2 (germline): SQVTM, ANQGSEA. V gave up 0 bases and J gave up 0 bases, with 6 bases separating them.

A few counts support this clonotype. The gene calls are TRBV5-6 and TRBJ2-5; 8 bases map to TRBD2. The length of the CDR3 is 14 residues. CDR1 is SGHDT and CDR2 is YYEEEE in the germline V gene. V trimming: 1 base; J trimming: 9 bases; junction bases outside the gene matches: 8. The CDR3 DNA reads TGTGCCAGCAGCTTGTTTTTCGGGGGGGTGGCCCAGTACTTC. It is translated as CASSLFFGGVAQYF. Looking up the rest from reference TRBV5-6 and TRBJ2-5 gives the full variable domain: DAGVTQSPTHLIKTRGQQVTLRCSPKSGHDTVSWYQQALGQGPQFIFQYYEEEERQRGNFPDRFSGHQFPNYSSELNVNALLLGDSALYLCASSLFFGGVAQYFGPGTRLLVL.

This chain connects TRBV20-1 to TRBJ2-1; no clear D. CDR1 DFQATT and CDR2 SNEGSKA come from the germline V gene (reference sequence). The germline V and J ends were trimmed by 0 bases and 4 bases, with 4 bases remaining between them. The CDR3 is 12 amino acids. CDR3: CSARDQYNEQFF. CDR3 DNA sequence: TGCAGTGCTAGAGATCAATACAATGAGCAGTTCTTC.

This clonotype was picked up a small number of times. One junction end disagrees with the germline gene, perhaps due to a read error. The genes are TRBV6-5 and TRBJ2-1; D is possibly TRBD2 (6 bases). The CDR3 totals 14 residues. Germline V gene sequence: CDR1 MNHEY, CDR2 SVGAGI. CDR3 DNA sequence: TGTGCCAGCAGTTACTCGAGTATCGGGCAGGGAGGCGTCTTC. This sequence encodes CASSYSSIGQGGVF.

This clonotype was recorded a few times. V usage is TRBV20-1 and J usage is TRBJ1-1; possibly TRBD1 for D (5 bases). The germline gives CDR1 DFQATT, CDR2 SNEGSKA (reference sequence). The V end lost 0 bases, the J end lost 4 bases, and 12 bases lay between the germline ends. The CDR3 is 14 residues long. The CDR3 bases are TGCAGTGCTAGAGAGGTGGGGACGCCCACTGAAGCTTTCTTT. Translated: CSAREVGTPTEAFF.

This clonotype occurred a few times. V is TRBV4-1 and J is TRBJ2-3, with D possibly matching TRBD2 (6 bases). Trimming removed 4 bases at V and 4 bases at J, with 15 bases between. CDR3 length equals 15 residues. Germline loops: CDR1 MGHRA, CDR2 YSYEKL. CDR3 nucleotide sequence: TGCGCCAGCAGCCCCGTAGCGGCAAGAGCAGATACGCAGTATTTT. Encoded protein: CASSPVAARADTQYF.

The V and J genes are TRBV18 and TRBJ1-1; TRBD1 matches 8 bases. This CDR3 has 15 residues. V was clipped by 2 bases and J by 4 bases; unmatched bases: 6. The germline gives CDR1 KGHSH, CDR2 LQKENI. The CDR3 is CASSPYQGASTEAFF. DNA of the CDR3: TGTGCCAGCTCACCATATCAGGGGGCGAGCACTGAAGCTTTCTTT. The full variable domain, rest sourced from reference TRBV18 and TRBJ1-1, is NAGVMQNPRHLVRRRGQEARLRCSPMKGHSHVYWYRQLPEEGLKFMVYLQKENIIDESGMPKERFSAEFPKEGPSILRIQQVVRGDSAAYFCASSPYQGASTEAFFGQGTRLTVV.

There are a few counts of this clonotype. The rearrangement uses TRBV25-1 and TRBJ2-5; TRBD2 matches at 11 bases. Germline V gene lookup returns CDR1 MGHDK and CDR2 SYGVNS. V was pared by 4 bases and J by 10 bases, with 11 bases of the junction left unmatched. The CDR3 has 15 amino acids. CDR3 region: CASSARGSGGGFQYF. Written as DNA, the CDR3 is TGTGCCAGCAGTGCCCGGGGTAGCGGGGGGGGTTTCCAGTACTTC.

V and J are TRBV7-6 and TRBJ2-7; 7 bases line up with TRBD1. Looked up from germline, CDR1 is SGHVS and CDR2 is FNYEAQ. CDR3 length: 14 residues. With 3 bases clipped from V and 5 bases from J, the junction kept 7 bases outside the gene matches. The DNA for the CDR3 is TGTGCCAGCAGCTTTCTTCAGGGGGTCCACGAGCAGTACTTC. Residues: CASSFLQGVHEQYF.

This clonotype was seen a handful of times. The CDR3 protein is CATSDLQSPSGGTYNEQFF. CDR3 DNA: TGTGCCACCAGTGATTTGCAATCCCCGAGCGGGGGGACATACAATGAGCAGTTCTTC. This sequence joins TRBV24-1 and TRBJ2-1; TRBD2 agrees at 9 bases. Trimming cost V 0 bases and J 4 bases; bases outside gene matches: 12. Germline V gene sequence: CDR1 KGHDR, CDR2 SFDVKD. This CDR3 spans 19 amino acids.